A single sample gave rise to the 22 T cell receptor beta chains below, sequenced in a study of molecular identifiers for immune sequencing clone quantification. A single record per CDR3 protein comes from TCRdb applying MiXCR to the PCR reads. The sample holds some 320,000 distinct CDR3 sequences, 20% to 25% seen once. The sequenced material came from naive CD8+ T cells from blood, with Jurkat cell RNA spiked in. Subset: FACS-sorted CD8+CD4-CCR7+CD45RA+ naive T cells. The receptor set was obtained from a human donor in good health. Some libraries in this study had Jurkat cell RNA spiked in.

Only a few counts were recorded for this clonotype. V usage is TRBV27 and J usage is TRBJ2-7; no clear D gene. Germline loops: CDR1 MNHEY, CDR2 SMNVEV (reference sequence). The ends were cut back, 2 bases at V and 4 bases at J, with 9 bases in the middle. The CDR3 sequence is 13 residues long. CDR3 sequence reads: CASSLLGYYEQYF. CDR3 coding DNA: TGTGCCAGCAGTTTACTAGGATATTACGAGCAGTACTTC.

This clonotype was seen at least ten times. CDR3 amino acids: CASSHRAAFNQPQHF. Written as DNA, the CDR3 is TGTGCCAGTAGCCACAGGGCGGCCTTCAATCAGCCCCAGCATTTT. The chain uses TRBV19 and TRBJ1-5, with D possibly matching TRBD1 (6 bases). The germline V gene has CDR1 LNHDA and CDR2 SQIVND (reference sequence). The CDR3 loop spans 15 amino acids. The V end was cut by 6 bases, the J end by 3 bases, with 15 bases between.

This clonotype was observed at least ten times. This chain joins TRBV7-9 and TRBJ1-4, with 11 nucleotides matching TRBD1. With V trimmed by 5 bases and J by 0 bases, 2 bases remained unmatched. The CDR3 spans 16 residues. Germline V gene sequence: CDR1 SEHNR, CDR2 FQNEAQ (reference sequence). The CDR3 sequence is CASSEGQGATNEKLFF. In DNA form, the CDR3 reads TGTGCCAGCAGCGAGGGACAGGGGGCAACTAATGAAAAACTGTTTTTT.

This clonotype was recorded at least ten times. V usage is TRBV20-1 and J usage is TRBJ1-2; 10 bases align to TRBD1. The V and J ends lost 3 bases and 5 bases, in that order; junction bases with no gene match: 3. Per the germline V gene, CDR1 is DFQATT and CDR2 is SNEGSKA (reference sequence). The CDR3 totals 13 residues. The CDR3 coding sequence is TGCAGTGCTAGGGACAGGGGGTTATATGGCTACACCTTC. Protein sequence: CSARDRGLYGYTF.

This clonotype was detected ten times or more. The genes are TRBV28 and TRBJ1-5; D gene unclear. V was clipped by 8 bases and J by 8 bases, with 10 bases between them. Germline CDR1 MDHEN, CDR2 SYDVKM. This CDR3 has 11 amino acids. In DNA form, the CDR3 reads TGTGCCAGCGGAGGTTTGGAGCCCCAGCATTTT. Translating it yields CASGGLEPQHF.

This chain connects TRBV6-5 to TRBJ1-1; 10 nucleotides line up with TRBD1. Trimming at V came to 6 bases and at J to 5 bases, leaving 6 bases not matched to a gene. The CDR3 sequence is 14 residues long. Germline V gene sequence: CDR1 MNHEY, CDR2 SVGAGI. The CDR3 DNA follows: TGTGCCAGCAGCGTAGACAGGGGGCTAACTGAAGCTTTCTTT. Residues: CASSVDRGLTEAFF.

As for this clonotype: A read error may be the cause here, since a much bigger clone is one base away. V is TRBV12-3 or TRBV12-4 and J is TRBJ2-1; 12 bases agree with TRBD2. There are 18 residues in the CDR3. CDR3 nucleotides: TGTGACAGCAGTTCCCCACCCGGTCTAGCGGGGGGGCCTCATGAGCAGTTCTTC. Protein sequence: CDSSSPPGLAGGPHEQFF.

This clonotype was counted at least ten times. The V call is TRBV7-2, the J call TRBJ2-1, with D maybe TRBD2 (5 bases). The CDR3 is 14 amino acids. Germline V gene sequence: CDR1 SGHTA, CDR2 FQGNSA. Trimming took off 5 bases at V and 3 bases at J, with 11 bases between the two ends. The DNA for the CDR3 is TGTGCCAGCAGCCCAAGCGGAGGCTACAATGAGCAGTTCTTC. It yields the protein CASSPSGGYNEQFF.

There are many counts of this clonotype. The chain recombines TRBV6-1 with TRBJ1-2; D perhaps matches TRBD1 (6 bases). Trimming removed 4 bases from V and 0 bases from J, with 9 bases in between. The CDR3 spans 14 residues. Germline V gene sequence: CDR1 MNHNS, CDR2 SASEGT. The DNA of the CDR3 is TGTGCCAGCAGTGTCCAGGGGACTAACTATGGCTACACCTTC. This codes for CASSVQGTNYGYTF.

DNA for the CDR3: TGTGCCATCAGGCCCCCGGGACTAGCGGGAGCGGCTGGGGAGACCCAGTACTTC. It encodes CAIRPPGLAGAAGETQYF. The chain uses TRBV10-3 and TRBJ2-5; 14 bases agree with TRBD2. This CDR3 contains 18 residues. CDR1 and CDR2 from the germline V gene are ENHRY and SYGVKD. Trimming cost V 6 bases and J 5 bases; bases outside gene matches: 14.

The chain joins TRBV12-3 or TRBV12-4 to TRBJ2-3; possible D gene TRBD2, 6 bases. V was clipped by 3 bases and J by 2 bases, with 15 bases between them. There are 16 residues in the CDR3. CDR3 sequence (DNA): TGTGCCAGCAGTTTCGTTATTGGGGGGACCACAGATACGCAGTATTTT. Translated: CASSFVIGGTTDTQYF.

The CDR3 sequence: CAISESPSGVTDTQYF. In nucleotides, the CDR3 is TGTGCCATCAGTGAGTCTCCTAGCGGGGTCACAGATACGCAGTATTTT. The chain uses TRBV10-3 and TRBJ2-3; 9 bases are a match to TRBD2. CDR3 length: 16 amino acids. Losses at the gene ends were 0 bases for V and 2 bases for J; bases not matched to a gene: 3. CDR1 and CDR2 (germline): ENHRY, SYGVKD.

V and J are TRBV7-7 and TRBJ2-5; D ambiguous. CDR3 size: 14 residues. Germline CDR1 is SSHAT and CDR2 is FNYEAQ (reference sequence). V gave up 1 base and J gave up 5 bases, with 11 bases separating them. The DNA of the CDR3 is TGTGCCAGCAGCTTAGAGGCAAACATTGAGACCCAGTACTTC. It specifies CASSLEANIETQYF.

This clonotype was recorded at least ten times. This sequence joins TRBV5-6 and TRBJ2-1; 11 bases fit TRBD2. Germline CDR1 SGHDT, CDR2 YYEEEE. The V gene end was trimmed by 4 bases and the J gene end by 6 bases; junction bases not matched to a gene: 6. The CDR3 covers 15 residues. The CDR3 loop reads CASSLAGGPPNEQFF. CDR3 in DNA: TGTGCCAGCAGCCTAGCGGGGGGTCCCCCCAATGAGCAGTTCTTC.

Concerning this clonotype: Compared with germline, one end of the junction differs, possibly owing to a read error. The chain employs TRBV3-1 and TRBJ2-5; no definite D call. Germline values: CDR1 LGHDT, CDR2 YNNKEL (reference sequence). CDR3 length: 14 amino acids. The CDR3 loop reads CASSQAVSQGTQYF. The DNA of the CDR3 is TGTGCCAGCAGCCAAGCGGTAAGCCAAGGGACCCAGTACTTC.

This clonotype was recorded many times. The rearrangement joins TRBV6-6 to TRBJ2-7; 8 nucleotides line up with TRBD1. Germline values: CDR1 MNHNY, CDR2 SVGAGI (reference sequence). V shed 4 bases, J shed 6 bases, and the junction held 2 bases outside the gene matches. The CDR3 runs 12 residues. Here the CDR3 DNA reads TGTGCCAGCAGTTCTGACAGGGGCGAGCAGTACTTC. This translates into CASSSDRGEQYF.

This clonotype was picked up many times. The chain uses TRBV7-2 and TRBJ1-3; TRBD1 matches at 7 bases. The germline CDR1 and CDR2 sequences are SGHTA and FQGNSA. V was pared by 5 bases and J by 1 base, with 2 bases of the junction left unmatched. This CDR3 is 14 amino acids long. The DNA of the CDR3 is TGTGCCAGCAGCCTGACAGGGTCTGGAAACACCATATATTTT. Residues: CASSLTGSGNTIYF.

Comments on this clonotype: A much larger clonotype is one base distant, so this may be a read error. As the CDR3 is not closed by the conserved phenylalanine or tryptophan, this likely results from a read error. CDR3 amino acids: CASSYAGEAFS. The CDR3 DNA reads TGTGCCAGCAGTTACGCCGGGGAAGCTTTCTCT. The V call is TRBV6-5, the J call TRBJ1-1; D gene uncertain. Germline V lookup: CDR1 MNHEY, CDR2 SVGAGI. The CDR3 consists of 11 residues. V was trimmed by 2 bases and J by 8 bases, leaving 6 bases between them.

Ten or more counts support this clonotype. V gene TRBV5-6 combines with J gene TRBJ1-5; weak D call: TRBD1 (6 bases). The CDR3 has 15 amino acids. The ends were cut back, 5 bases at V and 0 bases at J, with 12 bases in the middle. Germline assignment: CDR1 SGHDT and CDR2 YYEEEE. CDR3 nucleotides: TGTGCCAGCAGTTTAACAGGGTATAGCAATCAGCCCCAGCATTTT. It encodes CASSLTGYSNQPQHF. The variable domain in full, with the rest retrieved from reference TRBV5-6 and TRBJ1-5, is DAGVTQSPTHLIKTRGQQVTLRCSPKSGHDTVSWYQQALGQGPQFIFQYYEEEERQRGNFPDRFSGHQFPNYSSELNVNALLLGDSALYLCASSLTGYSNQPQHFGDGTRLSIL.

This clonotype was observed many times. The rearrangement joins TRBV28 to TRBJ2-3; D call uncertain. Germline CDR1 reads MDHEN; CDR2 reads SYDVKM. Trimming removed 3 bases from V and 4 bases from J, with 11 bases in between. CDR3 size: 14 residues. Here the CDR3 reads CASSFGLRPDTQYF. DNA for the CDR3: TGTGCCAGCAGTTTTGGTCTTAGGCCAGATACGCAGTATTTT.

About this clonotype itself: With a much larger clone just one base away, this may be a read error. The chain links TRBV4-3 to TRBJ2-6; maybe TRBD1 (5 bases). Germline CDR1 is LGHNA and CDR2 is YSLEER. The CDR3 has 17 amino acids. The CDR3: CASCQDLGAGGANVLTF. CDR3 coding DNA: TGCGCCAGCTGCCAAGATTTAGGGGCCGGTGGGGCCAACGTCCTGACTTTC.

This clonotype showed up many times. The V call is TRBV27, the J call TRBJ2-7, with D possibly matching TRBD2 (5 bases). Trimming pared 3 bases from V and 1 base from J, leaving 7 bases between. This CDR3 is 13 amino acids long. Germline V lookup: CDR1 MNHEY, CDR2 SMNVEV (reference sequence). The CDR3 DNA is TGTGCCAGCAGTTTTCAGCGGTCCTACGAGCAGTACTTC. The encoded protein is CASSFQRSYEQYF.